This paragraph reports one T cell receptor (beta chain). Antigen specificity is unknown. Germline loops: CDR1 SGHRS, CDR2 YFSETQ. CDR3 size: 15 residues. The V gene lost 6 bases and the J gene lost 2 bases, with 14 bases spanning the gap. The study ran its PCR with 60 Vbeta and 13 Jbeta primers. Profiled with immunoSEQ multiplex PCR; TCRdb holds only in-frame clones, not every one. This repertoire shows roughly 200,000 clones, roughly four fifths found once; its top ten account for about 3.4%. The sample comes from a study of cytomegalovirus exposure and HLA in healthy donors. About the research overall: The study placed around 80% of its 398 genotyped donors in the Caucasian-associated ancestry cluster.

Study-wide results and caveats: A later analysis showed that HLA-associated TCR beta chains had undergone more clonal expansion than equally common others. Of the V segments, some could not be distinguished, including TRBV6-2 and TRBV6-3, and were excluded.

The clonotype originates from a man aged 35 to 55 in good health and CMV-seropositive. The specimen was PBMCs. This rearrangement joins TRBV5-1 to TRBJ2-2; D possibly corresponds to TRBD1 (5 bases). The CDR3 DNA reads TGCGCCAGCACCCCCCCGGACACTAACACCGGGGAGCTGTTTTTT. Translation gives CASTPPDTNTGELFF.